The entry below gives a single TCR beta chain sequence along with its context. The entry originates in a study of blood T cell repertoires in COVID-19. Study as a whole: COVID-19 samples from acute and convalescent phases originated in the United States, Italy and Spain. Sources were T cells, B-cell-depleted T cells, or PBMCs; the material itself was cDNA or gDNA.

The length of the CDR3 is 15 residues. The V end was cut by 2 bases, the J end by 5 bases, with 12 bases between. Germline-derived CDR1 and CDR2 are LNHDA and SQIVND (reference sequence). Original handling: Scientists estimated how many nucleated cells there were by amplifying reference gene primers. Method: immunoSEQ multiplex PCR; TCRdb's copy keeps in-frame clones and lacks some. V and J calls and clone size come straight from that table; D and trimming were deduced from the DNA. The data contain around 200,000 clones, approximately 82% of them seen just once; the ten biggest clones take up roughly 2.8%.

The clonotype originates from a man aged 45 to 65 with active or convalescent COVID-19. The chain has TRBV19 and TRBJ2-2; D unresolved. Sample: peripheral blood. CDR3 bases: TGTGCCAGTAGTATAAGTCCGGTTATAACCGGGGAGCTGTTTTTT. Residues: CASSISPVITGELFF. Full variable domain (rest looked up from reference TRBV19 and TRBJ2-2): DGGITQSPKYLFRKEGQNVTLSCEQNLNHDAMYWYRQDPGQGLRLIYYSQIVNDFQKGDIAEGYSVSREKKESFPLTVTSAQKNPTAFYLCASSISPVITGELFFGEGSRLTVL.